The entry below gives a single T cell receptor (beta chain) sequence along with its context. What it recognizes is unknown. These data are taken from a study of CD8+CD57+ T cells in acquired aplastic anemia. Both TCR beta VDJ combination and CDR3 sequence profiling were carried out. Genomic DNA was the template for this profiling. TCRdb re-called the reads through MiXCR, storing one row per CDR3 protein. The repertoire consists of around 430,000 distinct CDR3 sequences, with less than 35% occurring once and the leading ten covering less than 0.85%. CDR1 and CDR2 from the germline V gene are DFQATT and SNEGSKA (reference sequence). V lost 7 bases to trimming and J lost 1 base; unmatched junction nucleotides: 4. The CDR3 contains 13 residues. Findings of the study overall: There were over 25 CD8+ CDR3 sequences that occurred in both patients and controls.

The patients chosen for sequencing had shown expansion of CD8+CD57+ cells (detected by flow cytometry). No therapy had been given to the patients at the time of blood sampling. V gene TRBV20-1 combines with J gene TRBJ2-7, with 10 bases identical to TRBD2. Material: sorted CD4+, CD8+, or CD8+CD57+ T cells (not recorded which) from PBMCs. This receptor was obtained from a human donor with aplastic anemia. CDR3 amino acids: CSVPGLASYEQYF. The CDR3 region has the DNA TGCAGTGTTCCGGGACTAGCGTCCTACGAGCAGTACTTC.